The 12 T cell receptor beta chains listed next were all sequenced from one sample in a study of glioma-infiltrating T cells after dendritic cell vaccination. Generated by immunoSEQ multiplex PCR, the TCRdb table keeps only in-frame clones and is missing some. The sample carries 71,000 or so clones, under 90% recorded once. The sequencing used blood, collected before dendritic cell vaccination. These receptors all come from a human donor with glioblastoma.

This clone was recorded once. The chain employs TRBV5-6 and TRBJ2-1; 10 bases are a match to TRBD1. The CDR3 loop spans 16 amino acids. J lost 4 bases, V lost 4 bases, and 8 bases had no gene match. Germline CDR1 SGHDT, CDR2 YYEEEE. CDR3 residues: CASSPTGQGKYNEQFF. CDR3 DNA sequence: TGTGCCAGCAGCCCGACGGGACAGGGGAAATACAATGAGCAGTTCTTC. The complete variable domain, with remaining parts taken from reference TRBV5-6 and TRBJ2-1, reads DAGVTQSPTHLIKTRGQQVTLRCSPKSGHDTVSWYQQALGQGPQFIFQYYEEEERQRGNFPDRFSGHQFPNYSSELNVNALLLGDSALYLCASSPTGQGKYNEQFFGPGTRLTVL.

The chain links TRBV5-1 to TRBJ2-1; possibly TRBD1 for D (6 bases). V shed 4 bases and J shed 4 bases, with 12 bases lying between them. The V gene's germline CDR1 is SGHRS and CDR2 YFSETQ. The CDR3 sequence is 14 residues long. CDR3 in amino acids: CASSHGQKYNEQFF. The DNA of the CDR3 is TGCGCCAGCAGCCACGGACAGAAATACAATGAGCAGTTCTTC.

The chain recombines TRBV2 with TRBJ1-2; 7 bases are shared with TRBD1. The length of the CDR3 is 14 residues. The germline V gene encodes CDR1 SNHLY and CDR2 FYNNEI. Unmatched junction bases numbered 7, after V lost 5 bases and J lost 4 bases. In DNA, the CDR3 is TGTGCCAGCAGTCCCCAGACAGGGACCTATGGCTACACCTTC. Translating it yields CASSPQTGTYGYTF.

CDR3 loop: CASSYSYGTDNEQFF. For the CDR3, the DNA is TGTGCCAGCAGTTACTCGTATGGGACAGACAATGAGCAGTTCTTC. The chain links TRBV6-5 to TRBJ2-1, with 7 bases fitting TRBD1. Trimming took 0 bases from V and 5 from J; bases not matched to a gene: 4. CDR1 is MNHEY, CDR2 SVGAGI, per germline. This CDR3 spans 15 amino acids.

In this sample, this clone turned up a few times. This chain uses TRBV6-5 with TRBJ1-1; 8 bases align to TRBD1. The germline V gene encodes CDR1 MNHEY and CDR2 SVGAGI. This CDR3 spans 13 amino acids. V was pared by 7 bases and J by 8 bases, with 9 bases of the junction left unmatched. CDR3 residues: CASIWTGQREAFF. CDR3 DNA: TGTGCCAGCATATGGACAGGGCAAAGGGAAGCTTTCTTT.

V usage is TRBV2 and J usage is TRBJ1-2, with TRBD1 matching 11 bases. This CDR3 is 16 amino acids long. In germline, CDR1 is SNHLY, CDR2 FYNNEI. After removal of 2 bases from V and 8 bases from J, the junction contained 10 bases not matched to a gene. CDR3 region: CASSERGQGDLGGYTF. The CDR3 region has the DNA TGTGCCAGCAGTGAAAGGGGACAGGGGGATTTGGGAGGCTACACCTTC.

This clone was seen only a few times. The chain employs TRBV5-6 and TRBJ1-1; the D is unclear. Trimming took off 1 base at V and 1 base at J, with 8 bases between the two ends. This CDR3 comprises 14 residues. Germline lookup yields CDR1 SGHDT and CDR2 YYEEEE. The DNA for the CDR3 is TGTGCCAGCAGCTTGTACAGAGCGAACACTGAAGCTTTCTTT. Protein sequence: CASSLYRANTEAFF.

The V gene is TRBV19, the J gene TRBJ1-4, with 8 nucleotides matching TRBD1. V lost 7 bases, J lost 7 bases, and 8 bases stayed unmatched. Germline CDR1 reads LNHDA; CDR2 reads SQIVND (reference sequence). The CDR3 totals 14 residues. The DNA for the CDR3 is TGTGCCAGTATGGAGAGCAGGGGGCTTGAAAAACTGTTTTTT. Protein: CASMESRGLEKLFF. The full variable domain, rest sourced from reference TRBV19 and TRBJ1-4, is DGGITQSPKYLFRKEGQNVTLSCEQNLNHDAMYWYRQDPGQGLRLIYYSQIVNDFQKGDIAEGYSVSREKKESFPLTVTSAQKNPTAFYLCASMESRGLEKLFFGSGTQLSVL.

The CDR3 bases are TGTGCCAGCAGCTTAGCACTCCTCCAAGAGACCCAGTACTTC. Amino acids: CASSLALLQETQYF. The rearrangement joins TRBV7-2 to TRBJ2-5; no firm D call. CDR1 and CDR2 from the germline V gene are SGHTA and FQGNSA. V was trimmed by 0 bases and J by 1 base, leaving 6 bases between them. The CDR3 has 14 amino acids.

The genes are TRBV10-3 and TRBJ1-1; 9 bases match TRBD1. The CDR3 length is 15 residues. CDR1 is ENHRY, CDR2 SYGVKD, per germline. V lost 5 bases and J lost 4; bases outside the gene matches: 8. CDR3 DNA: TGTGCCATCAGTAGTGACAGGGGGTTCGGCACTGAAGCTTTCTTT. Translation: CAISSDRGFGTEAFF.

This rearrangement joins TRBV6-5 to TRBJ1-5; tentative D call: TRBD1 (6 bases). Germline assignment: CDR1 MNHEY and CDR2 SVGAGI. This CDR3 spans 15 amino acids. V lost 0 bases and J 6 bases, leaving 12 bases between the germline ends. As DNA, the CDR3 is TGTGCCAGCAGTTACTCATCAGGGGAGGGTCAGCCCCAGCATTTT. This sequence encodes CASSYSSGEGQPQHF.

The chain is built from TRBV5-1 and TRBJ2-1, with 9 nucleotides matching TRBD1. The V and J ends lost 2 bases and 10 bases, in that order; junction bases with no gene match: 10. This CDR3 has 15 amino acids. The germline CDR1 and CDR2 sequences are SGHRS and YFSETQ. The CDR3 sequence: CASSFPGQGPREQFF. CDR3 DNA sequence: TGCGCCAGCAGCTTTCCGGGACAGGGACCAAGGGAGCAGTTCTTC.